The 5 T cell receptor beta chains listed next were all sequenced from one sample in a study of blood T cell repertoires in COVID-19. Repertoires were generated with immunoSEQ multiplex PCR, while TCRdb's copy carries only in-frame clones and drops some. There are approximately 290,000 clones in the sample; over 75% occur only once, and more than 0.95% lies in the top ten. Specimen: PBMCs or T cells enriched from blood (not recorded which). The receptors shown here come from a woman aged 25-40 years who had recovered from COVID-19.

The chain combines TRBV5-1 with TRBJ1-1; D is uncertain. The length of the CDR3 is 15 residues. V dropped 1 base and J dropped 0 bases, with 10 bases sitting between them. The germline CDR1 and CDR2 sequences are SGHRS and YFSETQ. CDR3 sequence reads: CASSLFAGMNTEAFF. The CDR3 DNA follows: TGCGCCAGCAGCTTGTTCGCGGGCATGAACACTGAAGCTTTCTTT.

J is TRBJ2-7 and V is TRBV28, with TRBD2 matching over 13 bases. Losses at the gene ends were 6 bases for V and 1 base for J; bases not matched to a gene: 3. CDR1 and CDR2 (germline): MDHEN, SYDVKM. This CDR3 spans 15 amino acids. CDR3 DNA: TGTGCCAGCAGGAAGGGACTAGCGGGGTCCTACGAGCAGTACTTC. This translates into CASRKGLAGSYEQYF.

The chain uses TRBV28 and TRBJ1-6; 9 nucleotides align to TRBD1. CDR3 length equals 17 residues. The germline CDR1 and CDR2 sequences are MDHEN and SYDVKM. V lost 6 bases to trimming and J lost 9 bases; unmatched junction nucleotides: 15. The CDR3 loop reads CASRKAGGQGRFSPLHF. The CDR3 coding sequence is TGTGCCAGCAGAAAAGCCGGGGGACAGGGAAGGTTTTCACCCCTCCACTTT. Variable domain in full (rest from reference TRBV28 and TRBJ1-6): DVKVTQSSRYLVKRTGEKVFLECVQDMDHENMFWYRQDPGLGLRLIYFSYDVKMKEKGDIPEGYSVSREKKERFSLILESASTNQTSMYLCASRKAGGQGRFSPLHFGNGTRLTVT.

This clone was seen just once. V usage is TRBV6-5 and J usage is TRBJ2-5; 8 bases align to TRBD2. Germline assignment: CDR1 MNHEY and CDR2 SVGAGI. This CDR3 is 14 amino acids long. Trimming cost V 4 bases and J 5 bases; bases outside gene matches: 6. CDR3 region: CASSSRGGRETQYF. The CDR3 DNA sequence: TGTGCCAGCAGTTCACGCGGGGGGCGGGAGACCCAGTACTTC.

The chain joins TRBV14 to TRBJ2-2, with D perhaps TRBD1 (6 bases). V dropped 4 bases and J dropped 2 bases, with 23 bases sitting between them. The CDR3 spans 19 residues. Germline V gene sequence: CDR1 SGHDN, CDR2 FVKESK. CDR3 sequence reads: CASSRTIPGYRENTGELFF. DNA of the CDR3: TGTGCCAGCAGCCGTACCATTCCCGGTTACAGGGAAAACACCGGGGAGCTGTTTTTT.